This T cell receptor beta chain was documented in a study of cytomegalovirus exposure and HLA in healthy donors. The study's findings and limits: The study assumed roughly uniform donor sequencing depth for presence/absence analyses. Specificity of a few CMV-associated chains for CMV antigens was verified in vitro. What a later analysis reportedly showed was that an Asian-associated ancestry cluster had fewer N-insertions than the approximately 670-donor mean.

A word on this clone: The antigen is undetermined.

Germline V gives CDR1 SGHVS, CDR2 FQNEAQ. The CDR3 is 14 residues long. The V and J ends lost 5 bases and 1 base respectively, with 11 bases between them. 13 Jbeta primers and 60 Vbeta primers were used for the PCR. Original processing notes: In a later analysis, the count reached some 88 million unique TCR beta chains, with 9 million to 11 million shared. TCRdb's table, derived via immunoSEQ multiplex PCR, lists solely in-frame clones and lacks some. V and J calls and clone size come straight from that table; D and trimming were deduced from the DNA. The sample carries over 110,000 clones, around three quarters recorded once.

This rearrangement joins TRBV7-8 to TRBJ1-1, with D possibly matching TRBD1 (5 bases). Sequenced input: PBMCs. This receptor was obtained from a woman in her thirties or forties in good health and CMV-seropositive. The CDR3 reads CASSGGGKNTEAFF. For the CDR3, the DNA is TGTGCCAGCAGCGGGGGGGGGAAGAACACTGAAGCTTTCTTT.